Reported below is one T cell receptor beta chain. Its specificity is not known. This entry comes from a study of blood T cells in healthy people across ages. Primed by a sample-barcoded 5' primer and a J-beta primer mix, a second PCR proceeded for about 7 to 11 cycles. Tags on each cDNA molecule came from a template-switch adaptor with 12 random nucleotides. TCRdb re-called the 5' RACE reads through MiXCR, storing one row per CDR3 protein. Of 650,000 to 1,000,000 distinct CDR3 sequences listed, about half are singletons. The CDR3 covers 14 residues. J lost 7 bases, V lost 4 bases, and 5 bases had no gene match. The germline gives CDR1 SGHRS, CDR2 YFSETQ. Regarding the study as a whole: Since the PBMCs were unsorted, naive and antigen-experienced cells could not be conclusively compared. Researchers report that TCR beta diversity correlated strongly with naive T cell percentage.

The source is a man at least 80 years old in good health. Sequencing was done on a sample of blood. The chain links TRBV5-1 to TRBJ2-7; TRBD2 matches 13 bases. In nucleotides, the CDR3 is TGCGCCAGCAGCCAGGGACTAGCGGGACGGGAGCAGTACTTC. Encoded protein: CASSQGLAGREQYF.